One and the same sample provided the 28 T cell receptor beta chains below, sequenced in a study of cytomegalovirus exposure and HLA in healthy donors. The study ran its PCR with 60 Vbeta and 13 Jbeta primers. Sequenced by immunoSEQ multiplex PCR; TCRdb stores in-frame clones only, minus some. Its clone listing holds tens of thousands of clones. The specimen was PBMCs. These receptor sequences come from a male donor in good health and CMV-seronegative.

The J gene is TRBJ2-5, the V gene TRBV6-5; D perhaps matches TRBD1 (6 bases). CDR3 length: 14 amino acids. The V end lost 6 bases, the J end lost 4 bases, and 15 bases lay between the germline ends. CDR1 and CDR2 from the germline V gene are MNHEY and SVGAGI. This CDR3 is CASRQGRIGETQYF. The DNA for the CDR3 is TGTGCCAGCAGACAGGGAAGGATCGGAGAGACCCAGTACTTC.

The CDR3 region is CAIGLAKGNEQFF. The CDR3, as DNA: TGTGCCATCGGACTAGCAAAGGGCAATGAGCAGTTCTTC. The chain carries TRBV10-3 and TRBJ2-1; 8 bases line up with TRBD2. The J segment lost 6 bases and the V segment lost 8 bases, leaving 6 bases of the junction unmatched. CDR3 size: 13 residues. Germline V gives CDR1 ENHRY, CDR2 SYGVKD.

This chain links TRBV19 with TRBJ1-2; D may be TRBD1 (5 bases). CDR3 length equals 14 residues. The V end was cut by 5 bases, the J end by 1 base, with 11 bases between. CDR1 is LNHDA, CDR2 SQIVND, per germline (reference sequence). DNA of the CDR3: TGTGCCAGTAGTCGGGGACTGATTAACTATGGCTACACCTTC. Encoded protein: CASSRGLINYGYTF.

The chain carries TRBV6-5 and TRBJ1-3; 7 bases agree with TRBD1. Losses at the gene ends were 4 bases for V and 0 bases for J; bases not matched to a gene: 6. This CDR3 comprises 16 residues. Per the germline V gene, CDR1 is MNHEY and CDR2 is SVGAGI. In nucleotides, the CDR3 is TGTGCCAGCAGTTCAGGACAGGCAATCTCTGGAAACACCATATATTTT. Translation gives CASSSGQAISGNTIYF.

The chain has TRBV5-1 and TRBJ2-1; 11 bases agree with TRBD2. Trimming cost V 3 bases and J 9 bases; bases outside gene matches: 17. The CDR3 extends over 18 amino acids. CDR1 and CDR2 (germline): SGHRS, YFSETQ. The CDR3 region has the DNA TGCGCCAGCAGCTCCCCGCGACGGACTAGCGGGCCCACATCTGAGCAGTTCTTC. Amino acids: CASSSPRRTSGPTSEQFF.

As concerns this clone: Relative to the germline gene, one junction end is altered; a read error may explain this. This sample includes further DNA sequences coding for the same CDR3. The chain carries TRBV5-6 and TRBJ2-7, with TRBD2 matching over 8 bases. The CDR3 sequence is 16 residues long. Germline V gene lookup returns CDR1 SGHDT and CDR2 YYEEEE. The CDR3 nucleotides are TGTGCCAGCAGCTTGGAACTAGCGGTTGGGCGCTACGAACAGTACTTC. Translated, it gives CASSLELAVGRYEQYF.

The chain carries TRBV4-2 and TRBJ1-2; D unresolved. Trimming removed 2 bases at V and 7 bases at J, with 11 bases between. The CDR3 has 13 residues. The germline CDR1 and CDR2 sequences are LGHNA and YNFKEQ. The DNA of the CDR3 is TGTGCCAGCAGCCAATTCGAGGAGGGTGGCTACACCTTC. Translated: CASSQFEEGGYTF.

The V call is TRBV5-1, the J call TRBJ2-5; a possible D gene is TRBD2 (6 bases). The CDR3 extends over 15 amino acids. Trimming took off 4 bases at V and 5 bases at J, with 18 bases between the two ends. Germline values: CDR1 SGHRS, CDR2 YFSETQ. CDR3 in DNA: TGCGCCAGCAGCCGCAGTCGGAGGGGTCAGGAGACCCAGTACTTC. Translating it yields CASSRSRRGQETQYF.

This chain links TRBV29-1 with TRBJ1-2; 9 bases align to TRBD1. The V gene end was trimmed by 6 bases and the J gene end by 1 base; junction bases not matched to a gene: 12. Germline V gene lookup returns CDR1 SQVTM and CDR2 ANQGSEA. The CDR3 length is 16 residues. CDR3 DNA: TGCAGCGTACATAGGGGACAGGGAATGGATAACTATGGCTACACCTTC. Protein product: CSVHRGQGMDNYGYTF.

The chain couples TRBV4-3 to TRBJ2-2, with D maybe TRBD2 (7 bases). The CDR3 runs to 16 residues. Germline V gene data show CDR1 as LGHNA and CDR2 as YSLEER. Trimming stripped 3 bases from V and 4 bases from J, with 15 bases between. The DNA for the CDR3 is TGCGCCAGCAGCCACCAGACTAGGGGGGGCACCGGGGAGCTGTTTTTT. Its translation is CASSHQTRGGTGELFF.

The V and J genes are TRBV18 and TRBJ1-1; D is unresolved. The germline V gene has CDR1 KGHSH and CDR2 LQKENI. V was shortened by 4 bases and J by 0 bases, with 6 bases between the two germline ends. The CDR3 covers 13 residues. CDR3 in DNA: TGTGCCAGCTCACAGCTCGTGAACACTGAAGCTTTCTTT. It codes for CASSQLVNTEAFF.

The chain joins TRBV6-1 to TRBJ1-5; no definite D call. The germline gives CDR1 MNHNS, CDR2 SASEGT. Trimming cost V 11 bases and J 5 bases, with 13 bases left between them. The CDR3 extends over 12 amino acids. The CDR3 loop reads CAGREGDQPQHF. As DNA, the CDR3 is TGTGCCGGACGGGAGGGAGATCAGCCCCAGCATTTT.

This chain joins TRBV27 and TRBJ2-7; 11 bases line up with TRBD2. The CDR3 has 17 amino acids. Germline CDR1 and CDR2: MNHEY and SMNVEV (reference sequence). V shed 5 bases, J shed 2 bases, and the junction held 11 bases outside the gene matches. CDR3 in DNA: TGTGCCAGCAGTCCAACTAGCGGGAGCTTTTACGCCTACGAGCAGTACTTC. As protein: CASSPTSGSFYAYEQYF.

This chain joins TRBV18 and TRBJ2-2; no clear D. The V end lost 6 bases, the J end lost 0 bases, and 11 bases lay between the germline ends. The CDR3 is 15 residues long. Germline CDR1 is KGHSH and CDR2 is LQKENI. Here the CDR3 DNA reads TGTGCCAGCTCGGAGAGACGAGCGAACACCGGGGAGCTGTTTTTT. Translation gives CASSERRANTGELFF. Full variable domain (remainder filled in from reference TRBV18 and TRBJ2-2): NAGVMQNPRHLVRRRGQEARLRCSPMKGHSHVYWYRQLPEEGLKFMVYLQKENIIDESGMPKERFSAEFPKEGPSILRIQQVVRGDSAAYFCASSERRANTGELFFGEGSRLTVL.

The chain is built from TRBV5-5 and TRBJ2-7; 12 nucleotides match TRBD2. The length of the CDR3 is 15 residues. The germline CDR1 and CDR2 sequences are SGHKS and YYEKEE (reference sequence). V was pared by 2 bases and J by 3 bases, with 3 bases of the junction left unmatched. The CDR3 reads CASSFASGRDYEQYF. The CDR3 coding sequence is TGTGCCAGCAGCTTCGCTAGCGGGAGGGACTACGAGCAGTACTTC.

The chain combines TRBV5-6 with TRBJ2-5; TRBD1 matches 7 bases. V shed 0 bases and J 5 bases; nucleotides not matched to a gene: 7. The V gene's germline CDR1 is SGHDT and CDR2 YYEEEE. The CDR3 spans 15 residues. The CDR3 here is CASSLGTGNLETQYF. The CDR3 coding sequence is TGTGCCAGCAGCTTGGGGACAGGTAATTTGGAGACCCAGTACTTC.

This chain joins TRBV18 and TRBJ1-2; D not certain. Trimming shortened V by 0 bases and J by 4 bases, and 9 bases separated the two germline ends. The V gene's germline CDR1 is KGHSH and CDR2 LQKENI. The CDR3 is made up of 14 amino acids. CDR3 DNA sequence: TGTGCCAGCTCACCACCGGGCATCGTCTATGGCTACACCTTC. It yields the protein CASSPPGIVYGYTF.

The chain combines TRBV5-4 with TRBJ2-3, with 10 bases lining up with TRBD2. Germline V CDR1 and CDR2: SGHNT, YYREEE (reference sequence). The CDR3 sequence is 16 residues long. Trimming took 1 base from V and 4 from J; bases not matched to a gene: 6. The CDR3 sequence: CASSLKSGRAPDTQYF. The CDR3 DNA reads TGTGCCAGCAGCTTGAAAAGCGGGAGGGCCCCAGATACGCAGTATTTT.

The V and J genes are TRBV5-6 and TRBJ2-7; D possibly corresponds to TRBD2 (6 bases). The CDR3 has 16 residues. CDR1 and CDR2 from the germline V gene are SGHDT and YYEEEE. V lost 2 bases and J 0 bases, leaving 15 bases between the germline ends. The CDR3 protein is CASSFGGTMSSYEQYF. In nucleotides, the CDR3 is TGTGCCAGCAGCTTTGGCGGGACGATGAGCTCCTACGAGCAGTACTTC. The full variable domain, its missing parts supplied by reference TRBV5-6 and TRBJ2-7, is DAGVTQSPTHLIKTRGQQVTLRCSPKSGHDTVSWYQQALGQGPQFIFQYYEEEERQRGNFPDRFSGHQFPNYSSELNVNALLLGDSALYLCASSFGGTMSSYEQYFGPGTRLTVT.

This rearrangement joins TRBV19 to TRBJ1-3, with a tentative D call TRBD1 (5 bases). The V gene's germline CDR1 is LNHDA and CDR2 SQIVND (reference sequence). V lost 9 bases and J lost 0, with 12 bases in between. The CDR3 contains 14 residues. In DNA form, the CDR3 reads TGTGCCAGCCAAGAGACAGTCTCTGGAAACACCATATATTTT. This gives the protein CASQETVSGNTIYF.

The rearrangement joins TRBV6-5 to TRBJ2-7, with TRBD1 identical over 9 bases. The junction had 5 bases not matched to a gene; V was cut back by 2 bases and J by 3 bases. The CDR3 consists of 15 residues. Germline V gene sequence: CDR1 MNHEY, CDR2 SVGAGI. The CDR3 coding sequence is TGTGCCAGCAGTTACGCGAGGGGACAGGGCTACGAGCAGTACTTC. This codes for CASSYARGQGYEQYF.

This chain joins TRBV18 and TRBJ2-1; the match to TRBD1 covers 9 bases. Germline lookup yields CDR1 KGHSH and CDR2 LQKENI. J lost 7 bases, V lost 3 bases, and 16 bases had no gene match. The CDR3 sequence is 18 residues long. The DNA of the CDR3 is TGTGCCAGCTCACCGGTCTCACAGGGGGCCTCGAAATTGAATGAGCAGTTCTTC. Its protein product is CASSPVSQGASKLNEQFF.

The chain links TRBV10-2 to TRBJ2-3; 7 bases agree with TRBD1. Germline V lookup: CDR1 WSHSY, CDR2 SAAADI. The CDR3 sequence is 14 residues long. Germline trimming cut 7 bases from V and 2 bases from J; bases unmatched to any gene: 6. CDR3: CASTLTGFTDTQYF. CDR3 bases: TGCGCCAGCACCCTGACAGGGTTCACAGATACGCAGTATTTT.

V and J are TRBV5-6 and TRBJ2-3, with 8 bases aligning to TRBD2. Germline assignment: CDR1 SGHDT and CDR2 YYEEEE. V trimming: 2 bases; J trimming: 1 base; junction bases outside the gene matches: 3. This CDR3 comprises 15 residues. The CDR3 nucleotides read TGTGCCAGCAGCTTCCTGACTAGCGGCACAGATACGCAGTATTTT. This encodes CASSFLTSGTDTQYF.

The CDR3 reads CASSDVSTEAFF. CDR3 DNA: TGCGCCAGCAGTGACGTGAGCACTGAAGCTTTCTTT. This rearrangement joins TRBV10-2 to TRBJ1-1, with D unresolved. Germline V lookup: CDR1 WSHSY, CDR2 SAAADI. There are 12 residues in the CDR3. The V end was cut by 3 bases, the J end by 4 bases, with 6 bases between.

The V call is TRBV6-1, the J call TRBJ2-1; 11 bases line up with TRBD2. CDR3 length: 15 amino acids. Germline CDR1 is MNHNS and CDR2 is SASEGT. The J segment lost 7 bases and the V segment lost 10 bases, leaving 12 bases of the junction unmatched. CDR3 nucleotide sequence: TGTGCCACCCAGGAAGTAGCGGGAGGGCGGAATGAGCAGTTCTTC. This gives the protein CATQEVAGGRNEQFF.

The chain combines TRBV29-1 with TRBJ1-3, with a possible D match to TRBD1 (6 bases). Looked up from germline, CDR1 is SQVTM and CDR2 is ANQGSEA. This CDR3 is built from 14 residues. Trimming removed 7 bases at V and 4 bases at J, with 17 bases between. In DNA, the CDR3 is TGCAGCGCCGCGTTGGGGGCGGAGGGAAACACCATATATTTT. Its protein product is CSAALGAEGNTIYF.

This CDR3 reads CASSIVTLAGGYEQYF. In DNA, the CDR3 is TGTGCCAGTAGTATAGTGACCCTAGCGGGAGGGTACGAGCAGTACTTC. J is TRBJ2-7 and V is TRBV19, with TRBD2 matching 12 bases. The CDR3 is 16 residues long. The trim removed 1 base at V and 4 bases at J, leaving 5 bases unmatched. CDR1 is LNHDA and CDR2 is SQIVND in the germline V gene (reference sequence).